This T cell receptor (beta chain) was captured by sequencing in a study of post-analysis software for immune sequencing data. Looking at the study overall: Included courses were relapsing-remitting and secondary progressive multiple sclerosis; progressive-relapsing multiple sclerosis was also included. Study conclusions and caveats: Comparison of patients with controls showed 5 or 6 TRBV segments more frequent in patients, TRBV5-6, TRBV5-1 and TRBV20-1 among them. A significant reduction in normalized Chao1 diversity was observed in multiple sclerosis patients versus controls. Under the F measure, samples that were prepared in one batch clustered strongly together.

Tagging with unique molecular identifiers was a feature of the TCR beta cDNA libraries. T cells numbering roughly 0.85 to 11 million yielded about 500,000 cDNA molecules. One entry per CDR3 protein results from TCRdb running MiXCR on the PCR reads. Here the sample spans about 500,000 distinct CDR3 sequences, 40% to 55% being singletons. In its sample, this clonotype was seen once. What it recognizes is unknown. This CDR3 is 13 amino acids long. V was clipped by 1 base and J by 2 bases, with 6 bases between them. The germline CDR1 and CDR2 sequences are LNHDA and SQIVND (reference sequence). Sequencing was performed on blood. This rearrangement joins TRBV19 to TRBJ2-7; a weak D match, TRBD1 (6 bases). This clonotype was sampled from a girl between 10 and 17 years old with multiple sclerosis. The CDR3 sequence is CASSIGTAYEQYF. The CDR3 bases are TGTGCCAGTAGTATAGGGACAGCCTACGAGCAGTACTTC.